This is a list of T cell receptor beta chains from one sample in a study of OX40 agonist ivuxolimab in advanced cancers. TCRdb keeps only in-frame clones here, not all; method: immunoSEQ multiplex PCR. The sample contains 60,000 or so clones, 70% to 90% of which appear only once. Specimen: CD4+ or CD8+ T cells sorted from blood, collected in a trial of the OX40 agonist ivuxolimab. Receptors were obtained from an adult with an advanced solid tumor such as melanoma, head and neck, liver or kidney cancer. Each CDR3 is given with its conserved first and last residue. D genes are given only for firm matches. Expanded clones get a size class; other rows say once, few or many, or leave the size out.

v_call	clone_size	cdr3_length	d_call	j_call	cdr3_aa	cdr3_nt
TRBV6-1	once	13	.	TRBJ1-1	CASSSRQNTEAFF	TGTGCCAGCAGTTCACGCCAGAACACTGAAGCTTTCTTT
TRBV30	.	17	.	TRBJ1-5	CAWSVSYGRGINQPQHF	TGTGCCTGGAGTGTATCATATGGGCGGGGGATCAATCAGCCCCAGCATTTT
TRBV7-2	.	17	.	TRBJ1-1	CASSLVWGVRMETEAFF	TGTGCCAGCAGCTTAGTTTGGGGGGTCAGGATGGAAACTGAAGCTTTCTTT
TRBV18	.	13	.	TRBJ2-3	CASSPIPTDTQYF	TGTGCCAGCTCACCAATTCCCACAGATACGCAGTATTTT
TRBV4-1	few	18	.	TRBJ1-6	CASSPRQVLSSYNSPLHF	TGCGCCAGCAGCCCGAGACAGGTTCTGAGCTCCTATAATTCACCCCTCCACTTT
TRBV15	.	16	TRBD1	TRBJ2-5	CATSKEDRGQTETQYF	TGTGCCACCAGCAAGGAGGACAGGGGGCAGACAGAGACCCAGTACTTC
TRBV5-6	once	15	.	TRBJ1-1	CASSLNPGLNTEAFF	TGTGCCAGCAGCTTGAATCCGGGGCTGAACACTGAAGCTTTCTTT
TRBV5-4	few	13	TRBD1	TRBJ2-2	CASSPGQTGELFF	TGTGCCAGCAGCCCGGGACAGACCGGGGAGCTGTTTTTT
TRBV12-5	.	11	.	TRBJ1-1	CASGQNTEAFF	TGTGCTAGTGGTCAGAACACTGAAGCTTTCTTT
TRBV18	.	13	TRBD1	TRBJ2-7	CASSLGTGSEQYF	TGTGCCAGCTCACTAGGGACAGGGTCCGAGCAGTACTTC
TRBV28	.	16	.	TRBJ1-6	CASSLPGTGGLSPLHF	TGTGCCAGCAGTCTACCGGGGACTGGAGGGCTTTCACCCCTCCACTTT
TRBV7-9	.	15	.	TRBJ2-1	CASSRGAGSYNEQFF	TGTGCCAGCAGCAGAGGAGCGGGTTCATACAATGAGCAGTTCTTC
TRBV4-1	.	17	TRBD2	TRBJ2-5	CASSQGLARGGGETQYF	TGCGCCAGCAGCCAAGGCCTGGCGCGGGGGGGCGGGGAGACCCAGTACTTC
TRBV2	.	14	.	TRBJ2-7	CASKRTVQSYEQYF	TGTGCCAGCAAAAGGACGGTCCAGTCCTACGAGCAGTACTTC
TRBV4-1	.	15	.	TRBJ2-7	CASSQVYGQSYEQYF	TGCGCCAGCAGCCAAGTTTACGGACAGAGCTACGAGCAGTACTTC
TRBV28	.	15	.	TRBJ2-1	CASSFQASSYNEQFF	TGTGCCAGCAGTTTCCAGGCAAGCTCCTACAATGAGCAGTTCTTC
TRBV11-3	.	14	.	TRBJ2-1	CASSTGQAYNEQFF	TGTGCCAGCAGCACCGGGCAGGCCTACAATGAGCAGTTCTTC
TRBV7-8	.	16	TRBD2	TRBJ2-7	CASSFVGLAGRDEQYF	TGTGCCAGCAGCTTTGTGGGACTAGCAGGACGAGACGAGCAGTACTTC
TRBV27	.	16	TRBD1	TRBJ2-3	CASSFVGGVKRNTQYF	TGTGCCAGCAGTTTTGTAGGGGGCGTGAAACGAAATACGCAGTATTTT
TRBV23-1	.	17	.	TRBJ1-3	CASSQSRLSESGNTIYF	TGCGCCAGCAGTCAATCGCGACTCTCAGAGTCTGGAAACACCATATATTTT
TRBV6-6	.	13	.	TRBJ1-4	CASKGKDAEKLFF	TGTGCCAGCAAGGGGAAGGACGCGGAAAAACTGTTTTTT
TRBV28	.	17	TRBD2	TRBJ2-1	CASSILTSGPSYNEQFF	TGTGCCAGCAGTATCCTAACTAGCGGCCCCTCCTACAATGAGCAGTTCTTC